This TCR beta chain is from a study of PD-1 blockade in classical Hodgkin lymphoma. CDR3 size: 10 residues. The germline gives CDR1 MNHNY, CDR2 SVGAGI (reference sequence). The ends were cut back, 6 bases at V and 4 bases at J, with 3 bases in the middle. The repertoire was sequenced with immunoSEQ multiplex PCR; TCRdb's copy has only in-frame clones and lacks some. The sample has about 45,000 clones, approximately 72% seen once. Notes on the study in general: Complete responders entered with baseline diversity on par with newly diagnosed patients, the results showed. Newly diagnosed patients reportedly trailed healthy donors in baseline TCR diversity.

Concerning this clone itself: Its antigen is unknown.

The patients all showed relapse after autologous stem cell transplantation, while their brentuximab vedotin exposure varied. The chain is built from TRBV6-6 and TRBJ2-5; D not certain. This TCR came from a human donor with classical Hodgkin lymphoma. The sample in question was peripheral blood mononuclear cells (PBMCs), obtained before the second cycle of nivolumab. DNA of the CDR3: TGTGCCAGCAGCTTAGAGACCCAGTACTTC. Translating it yields CASSLETQYF.